Below are 7 T cell receptor beta chains sequenced from a single sample in a study of CD8 T cells in ankylosing spondylitis. TCRdb used MiXCR to reprocess the 5' RACE reads, holding one entry per CDR3 protein. The data hold about 31,000 distinct CDR3 sequences, with more than 5.5% observed a single time. Sequenced input: blood, either unsorted or a sorted T cell fraction (not recorded which). The receptors originated from a male donor with ankylosing spondylitis or in good health (not recorded which).

This clonotype was found many times. The chain carries TRBV29-1 and TRBJ2-7, with 8 bases identical to TRBD1. CDR1 and CDR2 (germline): SQVTM, ANQGSEA. The V gene end was trimmed by 7 bases and the J gene end by 5 bases; junction bases not matched to a gene: 7. CDR3 size: 12 residues. The CDR3 here is CSAAGQVNEQYF. The CDR3, as DNA: TGCAGCGCCGCGGGACAGGTTAACGAGCAGTACTTC.

This clonotype has a count of ten or more. The chain carries TRBV15 and TRBJ2-7, with D perhaps TRBD1 or TRBD2 (5 bases each). The length of the CDR3 is 16 residues. Germline values: CDR1 LNHNV, CDR2 YYDKDF (reference sequence). Trimming pared 5 bases from V and 5 bases from J, leaving 22 bases between. CDR3 loop: CATSLGTAGAWDEQYF. In DNA form, the CDR3 reads TGTGCCACCAGCCTAGGGACCGCCGGCGCTTGGGACGAGCAGTACTTC.

This clonotype was recorded at least ten times. The V call is TRBV10-3, the J call TRBJ2-5; D is perhaps TRBD1 (6 bases). Germline values: CDR1 ENHRY, CDR2 SYGVKD. This CDR3 spans 14 amino acids. The V end lost 0 bases, the J end lost 2 bases, and 7 bases lay between the germline ends. In nucleotides, the CDR3 is TGTGCCATCAGTGAGTCTCAGGGGCAAGAGACCCAGTACTTC. Translating gives CAISESQGQETQYF.

This clonotype was seen repeatedly, ten times or more. The chain joins TRBV29-1 to TRBJ2-1; TRBD2 agrees at 13 bases. There are 16 residues in the CDR3. V dropped 0 bases and J dropped 9; count of bases not matched to a gene: 8. Germline CDR1 SQVTM, CDR2 ANQGSEA. The CDR3 DNA reads as TGCAGCGTTGAAGATCTTACCCGACTAGCGGGAGGTGAGCAGTTCTTC. Amino acids: CSVEDLTRLAGGEQFF.

This clonotype was picked up many times. The V call is TRBV29-1, the J call TRBJ2-7; tentatively, D is TRBD2 (5 bases). V was clipped by 4 bases and J by 4 bases, with 20 bases between them. Germline loops: CDR1 SQVTM, CDR2 ANQGSEA. The CDR3 is 15 residues long. The CDR3 is CSVGLAEREQYEQYF. Written as DNA, the CDR3 is TGCAGCGTTGGTCTGGCAGAGAGGGAACAGTACGAGCAGTACTTC.

The table lists this clonotype with many counts. The chain carries TRBV10-3 and TRBJ2-7; D may be TRBD1 or TRBD2 (5 bases each). With 8 bases removed from V and 7 bases from J, the gap between germline ends came to 21 bases. CDR1 is ENHRY and CDR2 is SYGVKD in the germline V gene. CDR3 length equals 14 residues. The DNA of the CDR3 is TGTGCCATCTCCGAGGGAGCCCAGGGTTTGGAGCAGTACTTC. It codes for CAISEGAQGLEQYF.

There are many counts of this clonotype. The genes are TRBV3-1 and TRBJ2-7; D unclear. CDR3 size: 14 residues. V was shortened by 4 bases and J by 2 bases, with 12 bases between the two germline ends. CDR1 LGHDT and CDR2 YNNKEL come from the germline V gene (reference sequence). CDR3: CASSPDSTPYEQYF. The CDR3 DNA follows: TGTGCCAGCAGCCCTGACTCTACCCCCTACGAGCAGTACTTC.